The 21 T cell receptor beta chains given below trace back to one sample, sequenced in a study of CD8 T cells in Susac syndrome. Reverse transcription of 0.5 to 1 ug RNA was carried out with random hexamers. From the immunoSEQ multiplex PCR reads, TCRdb called clonotypes with MiXCR, one entry per CDR3 protein. In the table there are about 200,000 distinct CDR3 sequences, about 90% of which are singletons. The sequencing input was CD8+ T cells from PBMCs. These receptors originate from a human donor with multiple sclerosis.

The V call is TRBV18, the J call TRBJ2-5; TRBD1 matches at 9 bases. Germline loops: CDR1 KGHSH, CDR2 LQKENI. The trim removed 5 bases at V and 4 bases at J, leaving 5 bases unmatched. The length of the CDR3 is 14 residues. DNA of the CDR3: TGTGCCAGCTCAACCACAGGGGGCCCAGAGACCCAGTACTTC. It specifies CASSTTGGPETQYF.

The rearrangement joins TRBV3-1 to TRBJ2-5; a possible D gene is TRBD2 (6 bases). The V and J ends lost 0 bases and 5 bases respectively, with 13 bases between them. Germline CDR1 is LGHDT and CDR2 is YNNKEL (reference sequence). The CDR3 runs 15 residues. This chain's CDR3 is CASSQEGRLAETQYF. The CDR3 nucleotides are TGTGCCAGCAGCCAAGAAGGACGGCTAGCGGAGACCCAGTACTTC.

V gene TRBV6-2 or TRBV6-3 combines with J gene TRBJ2-1, with 7 bases aligning to TRBD2. The CDR3 has 15 amino acids. Germline CDR1 MNHEY, CDR2 SVGEGT. After removal of 6 bases from V and 4 bases from J, the junction contained 9 bases not matched to a gene. Here the CDR3 DNA reads TGTGCCAGCAGGGGACTAAAGCTGCTATACAATGAGCAGTTCTTC. Amino acids: CASRGLKLLYNEQFF.

V gene TRBV4-1 combines with J gene TRBJ2-3; 8 bases map to TRBD1. CDR3 length equals 17 residues. V was clipped by 0 bases and J by 2 bases; unmatched bases: 7. CDR1 and CDR2 from the germline V gene are MGHRA and YSYEKL. The CDR3 spells CASSQDPGTGDTDTQYF. CDR3 bases: TGCGCCAGCAGCCAAGATCCCGGGACAGGCGACACAGATACGCAGTATTTT.

This sequence joins TRBV7-9 and TRBJ2-7, with 8 nucleotides matching TRBD1. Per the germline V gene, CDR1 is SEHNR and CDR2 is FQNEAQ (reference sequence). The CDR3 is made up of 14 amino acids. Trimming at V came to 6 bases and at J to 0 bases, leaving 4 bases not matched to a gene. CDR3 sequence (DNA): TGTGCCAGCAGTTCGGGACAGGACTCCTACGAGCAGTACTTC. This codes for CASSSGQDSYEQYF.

The chain is built from TRBV9 and TRBJ2-1; TRBD1 aligns across 9 bases. The V gene's germline CDR1 is SGDLS and CDR2 YYNGEE. V shed 2 bases, J shed 10 bases, and the junction held 10 bases outside the gene matches. The CDR3 is 15 residues long. The CDR3 nucleotides read TGTGCCAGCAGCGTTCCGGGACAGGGTTTAAGGGAGCAGTTCTTC. Translating it yields CASSVPGQGLREQFF.

This chain's CDR3 is CSASDILAASYNEQFF. CDR3 in DNA: TGCAGTGCTAGCGACATTCTAGCGGCTTCCTACAATGAGCAGTTCTTC. The chain recombines TRBV20-1 with TRBJ2-1, with 7 positions matching TRBD2. CDR1 is DFQATT and CDR2 is SNEGSKA in the germline V gene (reference sequence). Losses at the gene ends were 3 bases for V and 1 base for J; bases not matched to a gene: 9. The CDR3 length is 16 residues.

V and J are TRBV9 and TRBJ2-3; possibly TRBD2 for D (6 bases). The V end lost 7 bases, the J end lost 1 base, and 16 bases lay between the germline ends. The length of the CDR3 is 15 residues. Germline CDR1 reads SGDLS; CDR2 reads YYNGEE. The CDR3 protein is CASADYGGGTDTQYF. The CDR3 region has the DNA TGTGCCAGCGCCGACTATGGCGGGGGCACAGATACGCAGTATTTT.

The chain recombines TRBV27 with TRBJ1-3; 11 nucleotides align to TRBD1. Germline V lookup: CDR1 MNHEY, CDR2 SMNVEV (reference sequence). The trim removed 5 bases at V and 3 bases at J, leaving 6 bases unmatched. The CDR3 contains 16 residues. CDR3 coding DNA: TGTGCCAGCAGTCAAGGGACAGGGGGTGGTGGAAACACCATATATTTT. Encoded protein: CASSQGTGGGGNTIYF.

This chain links TRBV7-9 with TRBJ1-4; 10 bases agree with TRBD1. This CDR3 has 15 amino acids. V gave up 2 bases and J gave up 7 bases; unmatched junction bases: 4. Germline lookup yields CDR1 SEHNR and CDR2 FQNEAQ (reference sequence). In nucleotides, the CDR3 is TGTGCCAGCAGCTTATGGGACAGGGGAGGTGAAAAACTGTTTTTT. Its translation is CASSLWDRGGEKLFF.

The J gene is TRBJ2-7, the V gene TRBV4-3, with D uncertain. The ends were cut back, 5 bases at V and 0 bases at J, with 17 bases in the middle. Germline-derived CDR1 and CDR2 are LGHNA and YSLEER. This CDR3 comprises 16 residues. Here the CDR3 reads CASSSEATASSYEQYF. In nucleotides, the CDR3 is TGCGCCAGCAGCTCCGAAGCGACGGCGAGCTCCTACGAGCAGTACTTC.

This clonotype occurred a few times. The chain links TRBV5-6 to TRBJ2-1, with 9 bases lining up with TRBD2. The CDR3 extends over 15 amino acids. With V trimmed by 0 bases and J by 3 bases, 1 base remained unmatched. The V gene's germline CDR1 is SGHDT and CDR2 YYEEEE. The CDR3 DNA follows: TGTGCCAGCAGCTTGGGACTAGCGGTCTACAATGAGCAGTTCTTC. This translates into CASSLGLAVYNEQFF.

The V gene is TRBV6-6, the J gene TRBJ1-2, with D hard to call. V lost 0 bases and J lost 7, with 6 bases in between. This CDR3 spans 12 amino acids. CDR1 is MNHNY, CDR2 SVGAGI, per germline (reference sequence). Here the CDR3 reads CASSYSNRGYTF. In nucleotides, the CDR3 is TGTGCCAGCAGTTACTCGAATCGTGGCTACACCTTC.

This chain joins TRBV10-3 and TRBJ2-2; D is unclear. Germline V lookup: CDR1 ENHRY, CDR2 SYGVKD. CDR3 length equals 14 residues. V gave up 0 bases and J gave up 1 base, with 3 bases separating them. CDR3 in amino acids: CAISESWNTGELFF. The DNA of the CDR3 is TGTGCCATCAGTGAGTCTTGGAACACCGGGGAGCTGTTTTTT.

The V call is TRBV7-9, the J call TRBJ2-3; 8 nucleotides agree with TRBD2. This CDR3 has 15 amino acids. Trimming cost V 4 bases and J 2 bases; bases outside gene matches: 5. In germline, CDR1 is SEHNR, CDR2 FQNEAQ (reference sequence). The CDR3 region has the DNA TGTGCCAGCAGCTCCGGGGGGGTCCTCACAGATACGCAGTATTTT. Residues: CASSSGGVLTDTQYF.

The V gene is TRBV20-1, the J gene TRBJ2-5; TRBD2 agrees at 16 bases. V lost 5 bases to trimming and J lost 5 bases; unmatched junction nucleotides: 11. Per the germline V gene, CDR1 is DFQATT and CDR2 is SNEGSKA (reference sequence). The CDR3 covers 17 residues. The CDR3: CSASGLAGGPGRETQYF. As DNA, the CDR3 is TGCAGTGCTTCGGGACTAGCGGGGGGGCCGGGTAGGGAGACCCAGTACTTC.

The chain joins TRBV12-3 or TRBV12-4 to TRBJ2-5, with a possible D match to TRBD2 (6 bases). Trimming took 6 bases from V and 1 from J, leaving 15 bases between them. The CDR3 covers 15 residues. The CDR3 sequence: CASSPQSGGQETQYF. Written as DNA, the CDR3 is TGTGCCAGCAGCCCCCAATCCGGGGGCCAAGAGACCCAGTACTTC.

This chain connects TRBV5-4 to TRBJ2-1, with TRBD2 as a possible D gene (5 bases). CDR1 and CDR2 from the germline V gene are SGHNT and YYREEE (reference sequence). V lost 1 base to trimming and J lost 6 bases, with 17 bases between them. The CDR3 runs 16 residues. CDR3 in DNA: TGTGCCAGCAGCTTGAAAGGGCTAGGAGGTCTCAATGAGCAGTTCTTC. This encodes CASSLKGLGGLNEQFF.

CDR3 DNA: TGCGCCACCGGAGAGGCTTTAGCGGGAGTAAAGCAGTTCTTC. It codes for CATGEALAGVKQFF. V gene TRBV10-2 combines with J gene TRBJ2-1; 9 positions match TRBD2. This CDR3 spans 14 amino acids. Germline CDR1 reads WSHSY; CDR2 reads SAAADI. V gave up 10 bases and J gave up 11 bases; unmatched junction bases: 15.

The gene calls are TRBV27 and TRBJ2-1; 10 bases are a match to TRBD2. The J segment lost 3 bases and the V segment lost 6 bases, leaving 5 bases of the junction unmatched. Per germline, CDR1 MNHEY and CDR2 SMNVEV (reference sequence). This CDR3 has 15 amino acids. CDR3 region: CASRPPSGSYNEQFF. The CDR3 bases are TGTGCCAGCAGACCCCCTAGCGGGAGCTACAATGAGCAGTTCTTC.

This chain uses TRBV29-1 with TRBJ1-1; D is perhaps TRBD1 (5 bases). V shed 7 bases and J shed 0 bases, with 15 bases lying between them. Looked up from germline, CDR1 is SQVTM and CDR2 is ANQGSEA. The CDR3 contains 14 residues. CDR3 DNA sequence: TGCAGCGGGGGGTTAGGCGGCCTGAACACTGAAGCTTTCTTT. Its protein is CSGGLGGLNTEAFF.